This T cell receptor (beta chain) was profiled in a study of shared clonotypes between healthy human individuals. CD45RO-negative cells were positively selected for CCR7, leaving out terminally differentiated effector memory CD45RA+ cells. HIV-negative, healthy adults without recent acute infections or vaccinations were the donors. Using immunoSEQ multiplex PCR, the repertoire was profiled, and TCRdb retains in-frame clones only, with some absent. The table records roughly 890,000 clones, about 91% of them present only once. Concerning this clone itself: What it recognizes is unknown.

With 5 bases removed from V and 3 bases from J, the gap between germline ends came to 17 bases. The CDR3 extends over 15 amino acids. CDR1 is SGHNT, CDR2 YENEEA, per germline. Overall study findings and caveats: Shared across several donors were 4% to 6% of the naive CD4 clonotypes. Non-shared clonotypes were found to have lower generation probabilities than the clonotypes that were shared by all four of the sorted-subset donors.

Source material: naive CD8+ T cells sorted from blood. This receptor was taken from a man aged 30-40 years in good health. The V call is TRBV11-3, the J call TRBJ2-7; TRBD2 might be the D (6 bases). CDR3 protein: CASSLGRGLDYEQYF. The DNA for the CDR3 is TGTGCCAGCAGCCTAGGACGGGGACTCGACTACGAGCAGTACTTC.